The 10 T cell receptor beta chains given below trace back to one sample, sequenced in a study of cytomegalovirus exposure and HLA in healthy donors. Researchers ran the PCR with 60 Vbeta and 13 Jbeta primers. Here immunoSEQ multiplex PCR was the method, and the copy in TCRdb shows in-frame clones only, minus some. The table records over 120,000 clones, roughly 76% of them present only once. The sequenced sample was PBMCs. Receptors originate from a woman aged 30 to 39 in good health and CMV-seronegative.

The chain recombines TRBV7-2 with TRBJ2-1, with 13 nucleotides matching TRBD2. V trimming: 5 bases; J trimming: 8 bases; junction bases outside the gene matches: 6. CDR3 size: 15 residues. Per germline, CDR1 SGHTA and CDR2 FQGNSA. As DNA, the CDR3 is TGTGCCAGCAGCGGGACTAGCGGGAACGGGTATGAGCAGTTCTTC. It translates to CASSGTSGNGYEQFF.

Written as DNA, the CDR3 is TGTGCCAGCAGTGACGGATTTACGAGGAGCTCCTACGAGCAGTACTTC. As protein: CASSDGFTRSSYEQYF. This sequence joins TRBV2 and TRBJ2-7; the D is unclear. V was trimmed by 3 bases and J by 0 bases, leaving 15 bases between them. Germline V CDR1 and CDR2: SNHLY, FYNNEI. The length of the CDR3 is 16 residues.

This chain connects TRBV19 to TRBJ2-1, with 10 bases fitting TRBD1. V shed 6 bases and J 4 bases; nucleotides not matched to a gene: 6. The germline gives CDR1 LNHDA, CDR2 SQIVND (reference sequence). This CDR3 contains 15 residues. CDR3 bases: TGTGCCAGTAGAGACGACAGGGGGCTGTACAATGAGCAGTTCTTC. Its translation: CASRDDRGLYNEQFF. The full variable domain, with the rest looked up from reference TRBV19 and TRBJ2-1, is DGGITQSPKYLFRKEGQNVTLSCEQNLNHDAMYWYRQDPGQGLRLIYYSQIVNDFQKGDIAEGYSVSREKKESFPLTVTSAQKNPTAFYLCASRDDRGLYNEQFFGPGTRLTVL.

The chain joins TRBV5-1 to TRBJ1-1; D is unclear. With 0 bases removed from V and 3 bases from J, the gap between germline ends came to 15 bases. The CDR3 length is 16 residues. Germline values: CDR1 SGHRS, CDR2 YFSETQ. The CDR3 coding sequence is TGCGCCAGCAGCTTGGCCGACGACCGAGGGTACACTGAAGCTTTCTTT. This sequence encodes CASSLADDRGYTEAFF.

The gene calls are TRBV5-1 and TRBJ2-3; maybe TRBD2 (6 bases). CDR1 is SGHRS, CDR2 YFSETQ, per germline. The CDR3 is made up of 16 amino acids. V was clipped by 3 bases and J by 4 bases, with 18 bases between them. CDR3 loop: CASSSLAGTMADTQYF. The CDR3 nucleotides are TGCGCCAGCAGCTCTCTCGCGGGAACGATGGCAGATACGCAGTATTTT.

V is TRBV27 and J is TRBJ1-5; the D is unclear. Trimming left V 6 bases short and J 11 bases short, with 17 bases between. The CDR3 runs to 13 residues. The germline V gene encodes CDR1 MNHEY and CDR2 SMNVEV (reference sequence). The CDR3 loop is CASSTSEGGSQHF. DNA for the CDR3: TGTGCCAGCAGCACATCAGAAGGAGGTTCCCAGCATTTT.

The chain links TRBV11-2 to TRBJ2-3; 12 bases agree with TRBD1. Germline lookup yields CDR1 SGHAT and CDR2 FQNNGV. After removal of 5 bases from V and 2 bases from J, the junction contained 14 bases not matched to a gene. There are 19 residues in the CDR3. The CDR3 nucleotides read TGTGCCAGCAGCCCCTTCCGGGACAGGGGGCTCGCTATCACAGATACGCAGTATTTT. It is translated as CASSPFRDRGLAITDTQYF.

The chain is built from TRBV7-6 and TRBJ2-5, with 8 bases that match TRBD1. Germline CDR1 reads SGHVS; CDR2 reads FNYEAQ. The V gene end was trimmed by 5 bases and the J gene end by 1 base; junction bases not matched to a gene: 9. The CDR3 is made up of 16 amino acids. CDR3 region: CASSLVQGAGQETQYF. CDR3 in DNA: TGTGCCAGCAGCCTCGTCCAGGGGGCTGGCCAAGAGACCCAGTACTTC.

V gene TRBV6-6 combines with J gene TRBJ1-4; 8 bases line up with TRBD1. Germline V gene data show CDR1 as MNHNY and CDR2 as SVGAGI (reference sequence). The CDR3 consists of 16 residues. The V segment lost 0 bases and the J segment 7 bases; nucleotides outside the gene matches: 7. The CDR3 is CASSYSTGRGREKLFF. The CDR3 DNA reads TGTGCCAGCAGTTACTCGACAGGCAGGGGGCGTGAAAAACTGTTTTTT.

The chain is built from TRBV28 and TRBJ2-7; D may be TRBD2 (6 bases). The CDR3 consists of 19 residues. The V end lost 2 bases, the J end lost 5 bases, and 28 bases lay between the germline ends. CDR1 is MDHEN, CDR2 SYDVKM, per germline. The CDR3 loop reads CASSLDLALRSPLSDEQYF. Written as DNA, the CDR3 is TGTGCCAGCAGTTTAGATCTAGCGCTGAGGTCCCCCCTAAGCGACGAGCAGTACTTC.